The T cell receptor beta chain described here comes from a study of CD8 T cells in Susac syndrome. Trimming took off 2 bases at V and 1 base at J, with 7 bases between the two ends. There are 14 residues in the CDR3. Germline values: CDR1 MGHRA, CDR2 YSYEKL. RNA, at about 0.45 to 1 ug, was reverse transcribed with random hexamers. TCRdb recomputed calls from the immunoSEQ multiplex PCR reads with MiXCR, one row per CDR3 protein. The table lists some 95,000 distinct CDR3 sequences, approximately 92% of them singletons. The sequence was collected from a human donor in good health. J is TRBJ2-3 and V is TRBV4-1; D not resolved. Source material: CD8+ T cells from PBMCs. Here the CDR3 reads CASSQLLRTDTQYF. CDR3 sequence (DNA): TGCGCCAGCAGCCAACTCCTCCGCACAGATACGCAGTATTTT.